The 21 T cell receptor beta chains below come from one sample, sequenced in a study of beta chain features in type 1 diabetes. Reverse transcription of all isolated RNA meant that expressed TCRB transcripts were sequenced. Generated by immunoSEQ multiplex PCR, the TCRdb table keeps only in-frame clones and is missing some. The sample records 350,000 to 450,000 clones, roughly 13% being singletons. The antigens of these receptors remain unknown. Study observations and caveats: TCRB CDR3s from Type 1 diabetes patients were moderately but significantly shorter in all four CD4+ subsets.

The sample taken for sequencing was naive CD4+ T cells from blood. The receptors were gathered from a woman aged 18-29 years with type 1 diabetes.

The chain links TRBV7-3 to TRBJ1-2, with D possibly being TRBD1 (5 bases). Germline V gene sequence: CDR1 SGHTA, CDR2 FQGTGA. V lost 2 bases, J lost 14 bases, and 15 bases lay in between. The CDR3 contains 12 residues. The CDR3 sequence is CASSLGGRGLTF. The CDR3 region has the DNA TGTGCCAGCAGCTTAGGAGGGAGGGGATTAACCTTC. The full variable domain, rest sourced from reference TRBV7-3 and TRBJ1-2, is GAGVSQTPSNKVTEKGKYVELRCDPISGHTALYWYRQSLGQGPEFLIYFQGTGAADDSGLPNDRFFAVRPEGSVSTLKIQRTERGDSAVYLCASSLGGRGLTFGSGTRLTVV.

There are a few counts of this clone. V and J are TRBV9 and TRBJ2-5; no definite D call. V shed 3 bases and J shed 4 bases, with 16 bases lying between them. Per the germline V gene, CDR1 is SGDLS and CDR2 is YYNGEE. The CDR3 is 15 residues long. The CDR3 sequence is CASSGPVSRRETQYF. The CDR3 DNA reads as TGTGCCAGCAGCGGACCGGTGTCGAGGAGAGAGACCCAGTACTTC. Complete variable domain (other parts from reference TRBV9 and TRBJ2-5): DSGVTQTPKHLITATGQRVTLRCSPRSGDLSVYWYQQSLDQGLQFLIQYYNGEERAKGNILERFSAQQFPDLHSELNLSSLELGDSALYFCASSGPVSRRETQYFGPGTRLLVL.

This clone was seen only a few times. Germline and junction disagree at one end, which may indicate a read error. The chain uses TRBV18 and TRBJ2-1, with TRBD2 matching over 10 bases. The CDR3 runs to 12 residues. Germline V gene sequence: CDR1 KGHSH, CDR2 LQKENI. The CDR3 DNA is TGTGCCAGCTCACCTCTGGAGCGGGAGGGTCTCTTC. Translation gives CASSPLEREGLF.

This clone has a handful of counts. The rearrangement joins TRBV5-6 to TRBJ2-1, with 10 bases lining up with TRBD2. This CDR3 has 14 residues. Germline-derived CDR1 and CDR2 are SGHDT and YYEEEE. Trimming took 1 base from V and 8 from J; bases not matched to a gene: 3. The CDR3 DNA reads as TGTGCCAGCAGCTTGCAGGGACTAGCGTATGAGCAGTTCTTC. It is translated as CASSLQGLAYEQFF.

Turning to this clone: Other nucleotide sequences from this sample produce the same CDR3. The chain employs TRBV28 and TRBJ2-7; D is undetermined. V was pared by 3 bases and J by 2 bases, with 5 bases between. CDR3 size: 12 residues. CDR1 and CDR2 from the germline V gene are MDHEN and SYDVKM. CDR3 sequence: CASSFSTYEQYF. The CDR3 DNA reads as TGTGCCAGCAGTTTTTCCACCTACGAGCAGTACTTC.

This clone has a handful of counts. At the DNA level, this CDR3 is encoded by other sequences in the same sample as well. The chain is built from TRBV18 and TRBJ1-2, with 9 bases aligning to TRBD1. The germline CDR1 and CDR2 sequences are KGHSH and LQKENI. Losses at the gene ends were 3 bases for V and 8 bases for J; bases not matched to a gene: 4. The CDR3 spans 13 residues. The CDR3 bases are TGTGCCAGCTCACCGGGACAGGGCTACGGCTACACCTTC. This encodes CASSPGQGYGYTF.

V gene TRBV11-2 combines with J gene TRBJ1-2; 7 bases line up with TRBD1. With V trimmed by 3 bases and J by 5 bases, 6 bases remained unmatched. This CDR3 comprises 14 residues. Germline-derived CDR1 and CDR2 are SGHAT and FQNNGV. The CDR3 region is CASSFVGTVYGYTF. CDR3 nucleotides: TGTGCCAGCAGCTTCGTCGGGACAGTATATGGCTACACCTTC. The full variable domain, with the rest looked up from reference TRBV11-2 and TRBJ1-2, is EAGVAQSPRYKIIEKRQSVAFWCNPISGHATLYWYQQILGQGPKLLIQFQNNGVVDDSQLPKDRFSAERLKGVDSTLKIQPAKLEDSAVYLCASSFVGTVYGYTFGSGTRLTVV.

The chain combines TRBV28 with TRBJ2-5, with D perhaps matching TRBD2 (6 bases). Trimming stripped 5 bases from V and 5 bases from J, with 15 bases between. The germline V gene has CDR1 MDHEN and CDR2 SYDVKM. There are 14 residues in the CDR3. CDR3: CASSTTGAGETQYF. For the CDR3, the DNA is TGTGCCAGCAGTACGACCGGGGCGGGGGAGACCCAGTACTTC.

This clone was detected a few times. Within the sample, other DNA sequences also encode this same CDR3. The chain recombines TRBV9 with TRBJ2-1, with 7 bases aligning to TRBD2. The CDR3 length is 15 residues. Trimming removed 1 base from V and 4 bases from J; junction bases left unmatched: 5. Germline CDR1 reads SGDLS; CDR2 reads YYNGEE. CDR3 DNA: TGTGCCAGCAGCGTAAGTGGGGGGGGGTACAATGAGCAGTTCTTC. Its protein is CASSVSGGGYNEQFF.

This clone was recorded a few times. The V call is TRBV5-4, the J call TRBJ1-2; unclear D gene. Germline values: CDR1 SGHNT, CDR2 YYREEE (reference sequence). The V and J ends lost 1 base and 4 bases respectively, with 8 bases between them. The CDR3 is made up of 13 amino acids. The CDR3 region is CASSLPPGYGYTF. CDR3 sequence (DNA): TGTGCCAGCAGCTTGCCTCCCGGCTATGGCTACACCTTC.

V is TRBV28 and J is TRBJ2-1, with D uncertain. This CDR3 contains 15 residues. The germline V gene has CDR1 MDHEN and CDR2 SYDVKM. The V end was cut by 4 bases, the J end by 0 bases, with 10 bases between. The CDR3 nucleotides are TGTGCCAGCAGTTCTGGCGGTAACTCCTACAATGAGCAGTTCTTC. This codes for CASSSGGNSYNEQFF.

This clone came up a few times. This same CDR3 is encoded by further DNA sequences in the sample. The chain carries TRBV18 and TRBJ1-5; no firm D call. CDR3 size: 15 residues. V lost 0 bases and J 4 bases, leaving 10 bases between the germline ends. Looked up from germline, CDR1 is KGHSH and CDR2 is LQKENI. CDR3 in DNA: TGTGCCAGCTCACCACCTCCAGGCGGGAATCAGCCCCAGCATTTT. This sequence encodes CASSPPPGGNQPQHF.

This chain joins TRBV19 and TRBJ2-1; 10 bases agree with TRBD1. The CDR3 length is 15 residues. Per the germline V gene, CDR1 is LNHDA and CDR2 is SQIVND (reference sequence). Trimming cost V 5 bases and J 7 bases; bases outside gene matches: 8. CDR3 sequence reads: CASSRPGQGFNEQFF. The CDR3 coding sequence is TGTGCCAGTAGTCGGCCGGGACAGGGGTTTAATGAGCAGTTCTTC. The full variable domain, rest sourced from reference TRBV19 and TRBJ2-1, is DGGITQSPKYLFRKEGQNVTLSCEQNLNHDAMYWYRQDPGQGLRLIYYSQIVNDFQKGDIAEGYSVSREKKESFPLTVTSAQKNPTAFYLCASSRPGQGFNEQFFGPGTRLTVL.

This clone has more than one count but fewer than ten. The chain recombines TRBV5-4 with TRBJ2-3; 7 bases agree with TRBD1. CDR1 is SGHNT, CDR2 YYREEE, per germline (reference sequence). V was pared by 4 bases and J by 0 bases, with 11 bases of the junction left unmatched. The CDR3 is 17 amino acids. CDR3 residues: CASSPGQADPSTDTQYF. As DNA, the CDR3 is TGTGCCAGCAGCCCCGGACAGGCCGACCCTAGCACAGATACGCAGTATTTT.

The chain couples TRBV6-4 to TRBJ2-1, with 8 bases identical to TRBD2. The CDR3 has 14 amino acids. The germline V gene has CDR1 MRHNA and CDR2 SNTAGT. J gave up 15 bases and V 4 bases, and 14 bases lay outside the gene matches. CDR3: CASSVGESGAGVFF. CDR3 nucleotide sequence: TGTGCCAGCAGTGTGGGGGAGTCGGGAGCGGGGGTGTTCTTC.

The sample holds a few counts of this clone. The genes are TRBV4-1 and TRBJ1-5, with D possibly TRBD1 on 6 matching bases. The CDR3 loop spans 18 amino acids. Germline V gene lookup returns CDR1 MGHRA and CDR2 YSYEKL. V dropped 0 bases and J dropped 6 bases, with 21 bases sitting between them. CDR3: CASSQEEGVYRAGQPQHF. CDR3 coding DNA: TGCGCCAGCAGCCAAGAAGAGGGGGTATACAGGGCCGGTCAGCCCCAGCATTTT.

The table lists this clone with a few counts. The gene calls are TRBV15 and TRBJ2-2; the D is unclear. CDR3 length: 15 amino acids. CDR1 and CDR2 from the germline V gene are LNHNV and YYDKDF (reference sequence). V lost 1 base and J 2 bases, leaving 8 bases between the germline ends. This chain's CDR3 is CATSRGGSNTGELFF. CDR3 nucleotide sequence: TGTGCCACCAGCAGAGGCGGCTCTAACACCGGGGAGCTGTTTTTT.

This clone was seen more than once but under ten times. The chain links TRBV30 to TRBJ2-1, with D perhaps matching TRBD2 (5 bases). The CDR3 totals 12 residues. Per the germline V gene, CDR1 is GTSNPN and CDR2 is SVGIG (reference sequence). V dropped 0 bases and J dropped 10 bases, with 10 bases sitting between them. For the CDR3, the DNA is TGTGCCTGGAGTGTTCGGGGATCCGAGCAGTTCTTC. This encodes CAWSVRGSEQFF. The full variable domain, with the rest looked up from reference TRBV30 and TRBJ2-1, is SQTIHQWPATLVQPVGSPLSLECTVEGTSNPNLYWYRQAAGRGLQLLFYSVGIGQISSEVPQNLSASRPQDRQFILSSKKLLLSDSGFYLCAWSVRGSEQFFGPGTRLTVL.

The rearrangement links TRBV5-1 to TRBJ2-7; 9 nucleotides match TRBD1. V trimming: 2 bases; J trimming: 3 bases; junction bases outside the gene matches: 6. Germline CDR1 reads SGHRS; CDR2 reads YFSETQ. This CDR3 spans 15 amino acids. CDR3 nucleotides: TGCGCCAGCAGCTTCGACGGGACAGGGTTCTACGAGCAGTACTTC. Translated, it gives CASSFDGTGFYEQYF.

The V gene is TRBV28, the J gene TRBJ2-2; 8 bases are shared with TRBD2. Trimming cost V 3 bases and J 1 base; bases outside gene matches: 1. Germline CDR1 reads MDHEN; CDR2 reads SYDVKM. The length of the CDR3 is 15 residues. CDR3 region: CASSLSGRNTGELFF. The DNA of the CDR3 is TGTGCCAGCAGTTTGAGCGGGAGGAACACCGGGGAGCTGTTTTTT.

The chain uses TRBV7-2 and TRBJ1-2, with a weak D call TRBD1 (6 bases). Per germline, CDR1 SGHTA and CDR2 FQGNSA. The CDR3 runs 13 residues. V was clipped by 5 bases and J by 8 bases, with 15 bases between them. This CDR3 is CASSPQGPFGYTF. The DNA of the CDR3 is TGTGCCAGCAGCCCTCAGGGGCCTTTCGGCTACACCTTC.